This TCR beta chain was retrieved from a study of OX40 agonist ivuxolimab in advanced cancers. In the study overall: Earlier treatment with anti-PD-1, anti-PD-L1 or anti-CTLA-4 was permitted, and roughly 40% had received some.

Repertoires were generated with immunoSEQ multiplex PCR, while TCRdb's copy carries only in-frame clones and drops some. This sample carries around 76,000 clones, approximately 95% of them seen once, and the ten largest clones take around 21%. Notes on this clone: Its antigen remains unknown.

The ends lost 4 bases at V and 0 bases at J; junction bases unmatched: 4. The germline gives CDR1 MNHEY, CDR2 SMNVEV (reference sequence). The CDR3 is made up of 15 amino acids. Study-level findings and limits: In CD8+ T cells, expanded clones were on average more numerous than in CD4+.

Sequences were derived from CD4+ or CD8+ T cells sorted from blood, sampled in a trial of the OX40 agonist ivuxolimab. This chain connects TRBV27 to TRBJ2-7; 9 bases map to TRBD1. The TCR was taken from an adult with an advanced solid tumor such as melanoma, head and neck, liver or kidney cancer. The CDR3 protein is CASSWKTGGSYEQYF. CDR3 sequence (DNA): TGTGCCAGCAGTTGGAAGACAGGGGGCTCCTACGAGCAGTACTTC.